These 8 T cell receptor beta chains came from one sample sequenced in a study of CD8+ T cells in alopecia areata. As to treatment: oral pan-JAK inhibitor, 5-10 mg twice daily. After isolation, RNA underwent reverse transcription to generate cDNA as the sequencing template. TCRdb keeps only in-frame clones here, not all; method: immunoSEQ multiplex PCR. The sample has about 200,000 clones; more than 55% are singletons. Specimen: CD4+ T cells sorted from blood, collected at week 4, from a patient treated with tofacitinib. Every receptor here comes from a human donor with alopecia areata.

V and J are TRBV18 and TRBJ1-1, with TRBD1 matching 7 bases. The junction had 6 bases not matched to a gene; V was cut back by 4 bases and J by 1 base. From germline, CDR1 is KGHSH and CDR2 LQKENI. The CDR3 sequence is 15 residues long. CDR3 nucleotides: TGTGCCAGCTCACAGAGACAGGGCTCGAACACTGAAGCTTTCTTT. Amino acids: CASSQRQGSNTEAFF.

The chain has TRBV7-8 and TRBJ2-4; the match to TRBD1 covers 9 bases. The J segment lost 0 bases and the V segment lost 5 bases, leaving 5 bases of the junction unmatched. In germline, CDR1 is SGHVS, CDR2 FQNEAQ. This CDR3 region has 16 residues. CDR3 DNA sequence: TGTGCCAGCAGCCCACAGGGGGCCCTAGCCAAAAACATTCAGTACTTC. Encoded protein: CASSPQGALAKNIQYF.

In its sample, this clone was seen once. This sequence joins TRBV5-1 and TRBJ2-2, with 9 bases identical to TRBD2. Germline CDR1 and CDR2: SGHRS and YFSETQ. The CDR3 is made up of 17 amino acids. Germline trimming cut 5 bases from V and 6 bases from J; bases unmatched to any gene: 14. This chain's CDR3 is CASRISGSGGIAGELFF. The CDR3 bases are TGCGCCAGCAGGATTTCCGGTAGCGGGGGTATTGCCGGGGAGCTGTTTTTT.

The V call is TRBV30, the J call TRBJ2-7; unclear D gene. With 4 bases removed from V and 6 bases from J, the gap between germline ends came to 13 bases. Looked up from germline, CDR1 is GTSNPN and CDR2 is SVGIG (reference sequence). This CDR3 is 12 amino acids long. CDR3 DNA: TGTGCCTGGACTCTAAGGGCCAGCGAGCAGTACTTC. It yields the protein CAWTLRASEQYF. Looking up the rest from reference TRBV30 and TRBJ2-7 gives the full variable domain: SQTIHQWPATLVQPVGSPLSLECTVEGTSNPNLYWYRQAAGRGLQLLFYSVGIGQISSEVPQNLSASRPQDRQFILSSKKLLLSDSGFYLCAWTLRASEQYFGPGTRLTVT.

In its sample, this clone was seen once. The chain employs TRBV7-2 and TRBJ2-3, with 7 bases that match TRBD2. The V gene's germline CDR1 is SGHTA and CDR2 FQGNSA. This CDR3 contains 15 residues. V shed 4 bases, J shed 1 base, and the junction held 5 bases outside the gene matches. In DNA form, the CDR3 reads TGTGCCAGCAGCTCTGGGGGGGTACGCACAGATACGCAGTATTTT. Translating gives CASSSGGVRTDTQYF. The full variable domain, in which reference TRBV7-2 and TRBJ2-3 provide the parts outside the CDR3, is GAGVSQSPSNKVTEKGKDVELRCDPISGHTALYWYRQSLGQGLEFLIYFQGNSAPDKSGLPSDRFSAERTGGSVSTLTIQRTQQEDSAVYLCASSSGGVRTDTQYFGPGTRLTVL.

J is TRBJ2-6 and V is TRBV30; D is uncertain. The CDR3 runs to 12 residues. Germline V lookup: CDR1 GTSNPN, CDR2 SVGIG (reference sequence). V gave up 1 base and J gave up 4 bases, with 2 bases separating them. The CDR3 DNA reads as TGTGCCTGGAGTGCCGGGGCCAACGTCCTGACTTTC. Translation gives CAWSAGANVLTF. The whole variable domain, remainder taken from reference TRBV30 and TRBJ2-6, is SQTIHQWPATLVQPVGSPLSLECTVEGTSNPNLYWYRQAAGRGLQLLFYSVGIGQISSEVPQNLSASRPQDRQFILSSKKLLLSDSGFYLCAWSAGANVLTFGAGSRLTVL.

V gene TRBV15 combines with J gene TRBJ1-6, with unresolved D. Trimming pared 6 bases from V and 7 bases from J, leaving 7 bases between. The CDR3 consists of 12 residues. CDR1 and CDR2 (germline): LNHNV, YYDKDF (reference sequence). CDR3 sequence: CATSLGNSPLHF. The CDR3 DNA reads as TGTGCCACCAGTCTCGGGAATTCACCCCTCCACTTT.

This chain's CDR3 is CAWRNRGNTGELFF. CDR3 nucleotides: TGTGCCTGGAGAAACAGGGGGAACACCGGGGAGCTGTTTTTT. The J gene is TRBJ2-2, the V gene TRBV30, with 7 bases matching TRBD1. With 3 bases clipped from V and 1 base from J, the junction kept 2 bases outside the gene matches. This CDR3 has 14 residues. CDR1 is GTSNPN, CDR2 SVGIG, per germline (reference sequence).